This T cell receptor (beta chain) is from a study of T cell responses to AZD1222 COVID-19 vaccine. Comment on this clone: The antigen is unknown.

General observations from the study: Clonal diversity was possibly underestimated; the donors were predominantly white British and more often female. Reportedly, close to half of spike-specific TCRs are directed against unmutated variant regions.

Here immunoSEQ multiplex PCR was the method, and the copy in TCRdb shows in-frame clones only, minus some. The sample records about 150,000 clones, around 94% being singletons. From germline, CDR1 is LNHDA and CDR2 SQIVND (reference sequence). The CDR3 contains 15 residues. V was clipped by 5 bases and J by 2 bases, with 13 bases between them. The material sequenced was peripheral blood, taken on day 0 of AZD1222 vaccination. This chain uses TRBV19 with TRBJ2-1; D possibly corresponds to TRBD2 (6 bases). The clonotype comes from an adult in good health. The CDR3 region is CASSRAGPAYNEQFF. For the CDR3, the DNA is TGTGCCAGTAGTCGGGCGGGGCCCGCCTACAATGAGCAGTTCTTC. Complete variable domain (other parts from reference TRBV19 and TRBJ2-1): DGGITQSPKYLFRKEGQNVTLSCEQNLNHDAMYWYRQDPGQGLRLIYYSQIVNDFQKGDIAEGYSVSREKKESFPLTVTSAQKNPTAFYLCASSRAGPAYNEQFFGPGTRLTVL.